The 18 T cell receptor beta chains listed next were all sequenced from one sample in a study of T-cell reconstitution after alpha-beta-depleted transplantation in children. Library preparation (for TCRbeta) was performed with unique molecular identifiers. In TCRdb, the PCR reads were re-called with MiXCR into one record per CDR3 protein. This table holds roughly 100,000 distinct CDR3 sequences, approximately 8% found once. This specimen consisted of PBMCs, obtained before TCRalphabeta/CD19-depleted stem cell transplant. Receptor source: a boy younger than 10 with acute lymphoblastic leukemia, due to receive a stem cell transplant.

This clonotype was found a few times. The V call is TRBV20-1, the J call TRBJ2-4, with TRBD1 matching over 7 bases. With V trimmed by 5 bases and J by 4 bases, 8 bases remained unmatched. Germline values: CDR1 DFQATT, CDR2 SNEGSKA (reference sequence). The CDR3 has 14 amino acids. The CDR3 DNA sequence: TGCAGTGCTCCAGACAGGGATTCTAAAAACATTCAGTACTTC. The encoded protein is CSAPDRDSKNIQYF.

This chain connects TRBV6-5 to TRBJ1-1; 9 bases align to TRBD1. The length of the CDR3 is 13 residues. The germline gives CDR1 MNHEY, CDR2 SVGAGI. V lost 3 bases, J lost 10 bases, and 6 bases stayed unmatched. The CDR3 loop reads CASSYVQGAGAFF. CDR3 DNA: TGTGCCAGCAGTTATGTACAGGGGGCGGGAGCTTTCTTT.

There are a few counts of this clonotype. This chain links TRBV20-1 with TRBJ1-2; unclear D gene. Germline V gene sequence: CDR1 DFQATT, CDR2 SNEGSKA (reference sequence). CDR3 length: 16 amino acids. Trimming took off 0 bases at V and 6 bases at J, with 20 bases between the two ends. DNA of the CDR3: TGCAGTGCTAGAGATGGTCCTCTCGCCCGCCTGAATGGCTACACCTTC. Its translation is CSARDGPLARLNGYTF.

With respect to this clonotype: This may come from a read error, since a much larger clone is one base off. The chain carries TRBV20-1 and TRBJ2-3; the match to TRBD1 covers 9 bases. CDR1 is DFQATT and CDR2 is SNEGSKA in the germline V gene (reference sequence). This CDR3 region has 14 residues. The CDR3 bases are TGCAGTGCTTGGGGACAGGGACGCACAGATACGCAGGATTTT. Residues: CSAWGQGRTDTQDF.

This clonotype was detected a few times. The chain links TRBV4-2 to TRBJ1-2; D remains unclear. Trimming left V 0 bases short and J 0 bases short, with 11 bases between. Germline V lookup: CDR1 LGHNA, CDR2 YNFKEQ. There are 16 residues in the CDR3. CDR3 nucleotide sequence: TGTGCCAGCAGCCAAGAACCCGGGAGTTCTAACTATGGCTACACCTTC. It is translated as CASSQEPGSSNYGYTF.

The chain recombines TRBV3-1 with TRBJ2-7, with D possibly being TRBD1 or TRBD2 (5 bases each). Trimming took 0 bases from V and 4 from J, leaving 13 bases between them. Germline values: CDR1 LGHDT, CDR2 YNNKEL (reference sequence). This CDR3 region has 15 residues. The CDR3 nucleotides read TGTGCCAGCAGCCAAGAACAGACGGGGCTTTACGAGCAGTACTTC. It encodes CASSQEQTGLYEQYF.

This chain links TRBV6-4 with TRBJ2-6; D perhaps matches TRBD1 (6 bases). Germline lookup yields CDR1 MRHNA and CDR2 SNTAGT. V was pared by 4 bases and J by 1 base, with 11 bases between. This CDR3 is 16 amino acids long. CDR3 sequence (DNA): TGTGCCAGCAGTGTCACCAGGGGATCTGGGGCCAACGTCCTGACTTTC. This sequence encodes CASSVTRGSGANVLTF.

The sample holds a few counts of this clonotype. This sequence joins TRBV4-1 and TRBJ2-3, with D tentatively TRBD1 (5 bases). Germline CDR1 and CDR2: MGHRA and YSYEKL. The CDR3 extends over 13 amino acids. Trimming removed 4 bases at V and 5 bases at J, with 10 bases between. CDR3 nucleotides: TGCGCCAGCAGCCCAACCGACAGAGATACGCAGTATTTT. Protein: CASSPTDRDTQYF.

This clonotype was counted a few times. The chain has TRBV20-1 and TRBJ2-7; 10 nucleotides agree with TRBD2. The CDR3 is made up of 14 amino acids. V shed 4 bases and J 2 bases; nucleotides not matched to a gene: 5. The germline V gene encodes CDR1 DFQATT and CDR2 SNEGSKA (reference sequence). CDR3 nucleotide sequence: TGCAGTGCTACGACTAGCGGGCGACCCTACGAGCAGTACTTC. It specifies CSATTSGRPYEQYF.

This clonotype was seen at least ten times. The V and J genes are TRBV3-1 and TRBJ1-4, with D tentatively TRBD1 (6 bases). The CDR3 is 14 amino acids. Trimming took off 2 bases at V and 6 bases at J, with 10 bases between the two ends. CDR1 is LGHDT, CDR2 YNNKEL, per germline (reference sequence). The DNA for the CDR3 is TGTGCCAGCAGCCAACGCAGGGGACATGAAAAACTGTTTTTT. Translated, it gives CASSQRRGHEKLFF.

In its sample, this clonotype was seen many times. V usage is TRBV6-6 and J usage is TRBJ2-2, with 8 bases identical to TRBD2. V dropped 10 bases and J dropped 3; count of bases not matched to a gene: 4. This CDR3 has 13 amino acids. The V gene's germline CDR1 is MNHNY and CDR2 SVGAGI (reference sequence). The CDR3 DNA follows: TGTGCCACGGCCGGGGGGGACACCGGGGAGCTGTTTTTT. Its translation: CATAGGDTGELFF.

This clonotype was seen many times. The gene calls are TRBV2 and TRBJ1-1; D unresolved. The CDR3 length is 15 residues. From germline, CDR1 is SNHLY and CDR2 FYNNEI. V dropped 0 bases and J dropped 0 bases, with 8 bases sitting between them. The CDR3 loop reads CASSEAVPLNTEAFF. The CDR3 region has the DNA TGTGCCAGCAGTGAAGCGGTACCCTTGAACACTGAAGCTTTCTTT.

The table lists this clonotype with many counts. The chain links TRBV20-1 to TRBJ2-1; D may be TRBD2 (5 bases). The CDR3 totals 15 residues. Germline values: CDR1 DFQATT, CDR2 SNEGSKA (reference sequence). Deletions cut 0 bases from V and 0 bases from J, with 9 bases between. In DNA, the CDR3 is TGCAGTGCTAGAGATACTGGGAGCTCCTACAATGAGCAGTTCTTC. This gives the protein CSARDTGSSYNEQFF.

This clonotype was detected many times. V and J are TRBV7-2 and TRBJ1-5, with unresolved D. The CDR3 runs to 16 residues. Per germline, CDR1 SGHTA and CDR2 FQGNSA. V lost 4 bases and J 4 bases, leaving 17 bases between the germline ends. CDR3 DNA sequence: TGTGCCAGCAGCTGGACCCCGGCCTCCGTTAATCAGCCCCAGCATTTT. Its protein product is CASSWTPASVNQPQHF. The entire variable domain, with the rest obtained from reference TRBV7-2 and TRBJ1-5, is as follows: GAGVSQSPSNKVTEKGKDVELRCDPISGHTALYWYRQSLGQGLEFLIYFQGNSAPDKSGLPSDRFSAERTGGSVSTLTIQRTQQEDSAVYLCASSWTPASVNQPQHFGDGTRLSIL.

This clonotype was picked up a small number of times. This rearrangement joins TRBV5-1 to TRBJ2-1, with 7 positions matching TRBD2. Germline trimming cut 0 bases from V and 4 bases from J; bases unmatched to any gene: 4. The CDR3 sequence is 15 residues long. Germline-derived CDR1 and CDR2 are SGHRS and YFSETQ. The DNA of the CDR3 is TGCGCCAGCAGCTTGGGGGCTAGCGGATACAATGAGCAGTTCTTC. Translated: CASSLGASGYNEQFF.

Ten or more counts support this clonotype. This chain uses TRBV5-1 with TRBJ2-5; 12 bases align to TRBD1. The germline V gene encodes CDR1 SGHRS and CDR2 YFSETQ. The trim removed 3 bases at V and 5 bases at J, leaving 5 bases unmatched. The CDR3 is 15 residues long. The CDR3 loop reads CASSSGQGAWETQYF. Here the CDR3 DNA reads TGCGCCAGCAGCTCGGGACAGGGGGCATGGGAGACCCAGTACTTC.

At least ten counts were recorded for this clonotype. The rearrangement joins TRBV29-1 to TRBJ2-7; possibly TRBD1 or TRBD2 for D (5 bases each). Trimming took 0 bases from V and 1 from J, leaving 13 bases between them. Germline lookup yields CDR1 SQVTM and CDR2 ANQGSEA. This CDR3 has 15 amino acids. DNA for the CDR3: TGCAGCGTTGAAGATCTTCGTGGGGGATCCTACGAGCAGTACTTC. Translated, it gives CSVEDLRGGSYEQYF.

Concerning this clonotype: A single base separates this from a much larger clone, so it may be a read error. The chain combines TRBV2 with TRBJ2-1, with 10 nucleotides matching TRBD2. V trimming: 5 bases; J trimming: 8 bases; junction bases outside the gene matches: 6. Germline V CDR1 and CDR2: SNHLY, FYNNEI. There are 14 residues in the CDR3. The CDR3 region has the DNA TGTGCCAGCAGTAAAAGCGGGGGGGGTCATGAGCAGTTCTTC. It translates to CASSKSGGGHEQFF.